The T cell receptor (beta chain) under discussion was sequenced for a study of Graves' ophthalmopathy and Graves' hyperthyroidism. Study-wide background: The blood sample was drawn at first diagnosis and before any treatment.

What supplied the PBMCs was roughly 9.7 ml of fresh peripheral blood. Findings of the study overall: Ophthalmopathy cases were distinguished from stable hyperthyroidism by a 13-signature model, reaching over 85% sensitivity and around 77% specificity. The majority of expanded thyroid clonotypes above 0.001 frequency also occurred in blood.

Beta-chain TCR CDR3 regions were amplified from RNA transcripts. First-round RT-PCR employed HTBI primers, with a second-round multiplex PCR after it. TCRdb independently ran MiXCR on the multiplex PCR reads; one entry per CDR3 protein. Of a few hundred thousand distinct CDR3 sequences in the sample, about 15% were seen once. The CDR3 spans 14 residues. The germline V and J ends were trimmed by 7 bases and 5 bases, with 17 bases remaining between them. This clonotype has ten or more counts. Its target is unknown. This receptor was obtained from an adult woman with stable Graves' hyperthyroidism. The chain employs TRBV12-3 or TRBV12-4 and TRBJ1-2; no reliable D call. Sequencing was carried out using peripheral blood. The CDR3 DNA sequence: TGTGCCAGCACTGAGAGGAGGGAAGGTTATGGCTACACCTTC. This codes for CASTERREGYGYTF.